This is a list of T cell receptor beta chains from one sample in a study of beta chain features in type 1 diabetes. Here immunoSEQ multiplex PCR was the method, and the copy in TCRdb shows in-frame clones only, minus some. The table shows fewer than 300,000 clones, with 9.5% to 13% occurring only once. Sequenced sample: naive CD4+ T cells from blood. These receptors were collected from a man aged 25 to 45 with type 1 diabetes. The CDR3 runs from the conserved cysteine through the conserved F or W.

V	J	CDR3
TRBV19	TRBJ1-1	CASSIRVGGTEAFF
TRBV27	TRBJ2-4	CASSLKPGVNIQYF
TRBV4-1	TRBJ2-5	CASSQASLRSSLETQYF
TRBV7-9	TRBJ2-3	CASSLGGGADTQYF
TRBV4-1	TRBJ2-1	CASSRTGGALNEQFF
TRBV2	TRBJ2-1	CASGTGPYNEQFF
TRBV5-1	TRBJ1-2	CASSLAGGSGYTF
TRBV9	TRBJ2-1	CASSPQGLAGYNEQFF
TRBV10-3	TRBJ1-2	CAIKSADNYGYTF
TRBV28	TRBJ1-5	CASSLVHYSNQPQHF
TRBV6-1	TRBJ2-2	CASRATGELFF
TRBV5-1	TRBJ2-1	CASSPPGLAGNNEQFF
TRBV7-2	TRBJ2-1	CASQTPTSNNEQFF
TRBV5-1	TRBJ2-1	CASTSGGSYNEQFF
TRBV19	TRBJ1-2	CASTGARRDGYTF
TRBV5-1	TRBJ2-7	CASSLTGYEQYF
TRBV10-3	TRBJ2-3	CASSASGAGISTDTQYF
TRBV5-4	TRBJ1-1	CASSLQGRIAEAFF
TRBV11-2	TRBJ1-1	CASSSWAEGTEAFF
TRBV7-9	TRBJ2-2	CASSPRTGTGELFF
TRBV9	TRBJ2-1	CASSVGGLAGYNEQFF
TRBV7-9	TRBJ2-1	CASSLRRGVLNEQFF
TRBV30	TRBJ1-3	CAWSLGPTNTIYF
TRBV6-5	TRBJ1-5	CASSYSSRAGDQPQHF
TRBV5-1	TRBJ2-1	CASSLGLADVVKQFF
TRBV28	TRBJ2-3	CASSFRGPQYF
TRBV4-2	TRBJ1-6	CASSRDPTAPLHF
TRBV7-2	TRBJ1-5	CASSLNSVQPQHF